This T cell receptor (beta chain) was obtained from a study of cytotoxic CD8 clonotypes in ibrutinib-treated CLL. Germline CDR1 is LNHDA and CDR2 is SQIVND (reference sequence). V dropped 5 bases and J dropped 0 bases, with 3 bases sitting between them. CDR3 length: 12 amino acids. As concerns this clone: The antigen is undetermined.

Study-wide results and caveats: Patients showed higher baseline clonality than age-matched healthy donors, and it tracked circulating CD8+ T-cell counts.

TCRdb's table, derived via immunoSEQ multiplex PCR, lists solely in-frame clones and lacks some. Here the sample spans about 140,000 clones, 80% to 95% being singletons. V usage is TRBV19 and J usage is TRBJ2-3; D unresolved. The origin of this receptor is a human donor with chronic lymphocytic leukemia. The sequencing here drew on PBMCs, taken after 12 months of ibrutinib treatment. For the CDR3, the DNA is TGTGCCAGTAGTTTCAGCACAGATACGCAGTATTTT. Translated, it gives CASSFSTDTQYF.